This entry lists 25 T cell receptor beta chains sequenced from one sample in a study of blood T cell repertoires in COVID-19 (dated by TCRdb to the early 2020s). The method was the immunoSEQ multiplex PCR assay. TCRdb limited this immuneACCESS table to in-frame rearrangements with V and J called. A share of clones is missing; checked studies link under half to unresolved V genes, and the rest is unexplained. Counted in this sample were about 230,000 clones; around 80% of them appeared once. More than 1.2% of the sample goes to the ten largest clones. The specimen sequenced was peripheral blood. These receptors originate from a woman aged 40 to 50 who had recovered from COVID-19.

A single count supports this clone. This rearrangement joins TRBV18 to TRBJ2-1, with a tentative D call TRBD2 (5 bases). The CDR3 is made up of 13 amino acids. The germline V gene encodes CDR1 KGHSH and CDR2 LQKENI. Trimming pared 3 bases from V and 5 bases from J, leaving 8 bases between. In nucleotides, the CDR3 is TGTGCCAGCTCACCCGGACTCCACAATGAGCAGTTCTTC. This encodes CASSPGLHNEQFF.

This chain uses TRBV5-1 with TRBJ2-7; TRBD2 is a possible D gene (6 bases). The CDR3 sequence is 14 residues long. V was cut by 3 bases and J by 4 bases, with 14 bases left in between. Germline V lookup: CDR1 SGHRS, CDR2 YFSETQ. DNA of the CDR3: TGCGCCAGCAGCTCCGGGACGGGACTTTACGAGCAGTACTTC. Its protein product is CASSSGTGLYEQYF.

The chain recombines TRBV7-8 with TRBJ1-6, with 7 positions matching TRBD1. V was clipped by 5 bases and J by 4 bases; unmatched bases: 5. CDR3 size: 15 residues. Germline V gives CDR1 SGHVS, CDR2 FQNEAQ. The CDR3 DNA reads TGTGCCAGCAGCCCGGGGACAGATTATAATTCACCCCTCCACTTT. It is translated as CASSPGTDYNSPLHF.

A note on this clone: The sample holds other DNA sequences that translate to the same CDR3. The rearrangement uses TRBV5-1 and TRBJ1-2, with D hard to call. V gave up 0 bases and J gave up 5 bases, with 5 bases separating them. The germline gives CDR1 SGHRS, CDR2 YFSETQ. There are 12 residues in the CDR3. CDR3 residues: CASSLGGYGYTF. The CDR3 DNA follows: TGCGCCAGCAGCTTGGGAGGGTATGGCTACACCTTC. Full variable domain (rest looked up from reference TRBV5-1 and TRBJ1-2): KAGVTQTPRYLIKTRGQQVTLSCSPISGHRSVSWYQQTPGQGLQFLFEYFSETQRNKGNFPGRFSGRQFSNSRSEMNVSTLELGDSALYLCASSLGGYGYTFGSGTRLTVV.

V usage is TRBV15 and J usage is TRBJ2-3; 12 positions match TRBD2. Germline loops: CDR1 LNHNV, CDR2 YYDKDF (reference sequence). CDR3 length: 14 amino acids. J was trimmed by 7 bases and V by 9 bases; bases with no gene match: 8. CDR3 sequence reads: CATGNLAGGNTQYF. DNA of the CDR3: TGTGCCACTGGAAATCTAGCGGGGGGGAATACGCAGTATTTT.

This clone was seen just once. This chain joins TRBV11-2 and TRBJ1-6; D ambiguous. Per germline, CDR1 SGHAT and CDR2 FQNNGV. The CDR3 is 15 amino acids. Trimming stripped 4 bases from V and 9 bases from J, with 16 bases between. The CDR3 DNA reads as TGTGCCAGCAGCTCCCCGGCACTAGGCATTTCACCCCTCCACTTT. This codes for CASSSPALGISPLHF.

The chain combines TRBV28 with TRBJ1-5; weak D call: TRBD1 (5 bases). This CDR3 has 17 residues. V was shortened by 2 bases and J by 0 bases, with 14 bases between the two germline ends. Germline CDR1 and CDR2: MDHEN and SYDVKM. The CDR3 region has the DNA TGTGCCAGCAGTTTACCAATGACAGCTTATAGCAATCAGCCCCAGCATTTT. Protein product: CASSLPMTAYSNQPQHF.

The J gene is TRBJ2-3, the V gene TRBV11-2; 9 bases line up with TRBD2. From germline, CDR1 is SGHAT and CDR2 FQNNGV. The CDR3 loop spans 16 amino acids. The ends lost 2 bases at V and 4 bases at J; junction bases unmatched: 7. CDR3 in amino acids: CASSLRAGGPADTQYF. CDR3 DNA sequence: TGTGCCAGCAGCTTAAGGGCGGGGGGGCCCGCAGATACGCAGTATTTT. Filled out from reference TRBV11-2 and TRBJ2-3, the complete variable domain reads EAGVAQSPRYKIIEKRQSVAFWCNPISGHATLYWYQQILGQGPKLLIQFQNNGVVDDSQLPKDRFSAERLKGVDSTLKIQPAKLEDSAVYLCASSLRAGGPADTQYFGPGTRLTVL.

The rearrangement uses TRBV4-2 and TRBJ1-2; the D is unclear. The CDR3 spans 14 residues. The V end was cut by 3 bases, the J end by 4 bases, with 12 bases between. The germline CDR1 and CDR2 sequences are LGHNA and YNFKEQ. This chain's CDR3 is CASSQAGLGYGYTF. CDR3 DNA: TGTGCCAGCAGCCAGGCGGGTTTAGGCTATGGCTACACCTTC.

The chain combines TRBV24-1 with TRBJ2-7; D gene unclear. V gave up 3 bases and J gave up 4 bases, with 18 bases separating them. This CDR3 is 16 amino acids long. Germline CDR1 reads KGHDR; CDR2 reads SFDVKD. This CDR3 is CATSDSAADRFYEQYF. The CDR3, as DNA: TGTGCCACCAGTGATAGCGCGGCCGACCGGTTTTACGAGCAGTACTTC.

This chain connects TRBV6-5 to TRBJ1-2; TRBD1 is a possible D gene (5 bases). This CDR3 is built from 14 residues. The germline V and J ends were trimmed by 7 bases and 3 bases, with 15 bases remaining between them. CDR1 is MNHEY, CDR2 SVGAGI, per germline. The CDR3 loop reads CASTLTGGDYGYTF. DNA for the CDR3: TGTGCCAGCACCCTAACCGGGGGGGACTATGGCTACACCTTC.

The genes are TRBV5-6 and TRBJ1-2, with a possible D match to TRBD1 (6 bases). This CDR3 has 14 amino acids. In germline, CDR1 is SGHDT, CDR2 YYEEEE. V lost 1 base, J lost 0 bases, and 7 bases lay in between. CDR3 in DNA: TGTGCCAGCAGCTTGTCAGGGGCTAACTATGGCTACACCTTC. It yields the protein CASSLSGANYGYTF. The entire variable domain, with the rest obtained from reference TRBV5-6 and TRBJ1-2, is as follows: DAGVTQSPTHLIKTRGQQVTLRCSPKSGHDTVSWYQQALGQGPQFIFQYYEEEERQRGNFPDRFSGHQFPNYSSELNVNALLLGDSALYLCASSLSGANYGYTFGSGTRLTVV.

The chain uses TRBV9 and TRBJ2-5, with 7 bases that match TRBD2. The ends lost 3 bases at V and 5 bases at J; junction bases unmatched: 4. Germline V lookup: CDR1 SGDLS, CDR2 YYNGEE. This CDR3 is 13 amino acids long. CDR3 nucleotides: TGTGCCAGCAGCGCGAGCGGGGTCGAGACCCAGTACTTC. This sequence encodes CASSASGVETQYF. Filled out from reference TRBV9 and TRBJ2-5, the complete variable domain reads DSGVTQTPKHLITATGQRVTLRCSPRSGDLSVYWYQQSLDQGLQFLIQYYNGEERAKGNILERFSAQQFPDLHSELNLSSLELGDSALYFCASSASGVETQYFGPGTRLLVL.

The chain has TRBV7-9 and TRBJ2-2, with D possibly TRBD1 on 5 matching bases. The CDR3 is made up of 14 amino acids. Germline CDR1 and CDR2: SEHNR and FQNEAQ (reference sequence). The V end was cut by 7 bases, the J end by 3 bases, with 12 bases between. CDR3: CASKEDTYTGELFF. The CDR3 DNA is TGTGCCAGCAAAGAGGACACTTACACCGGGGAGCTGTTTTTT.

CDR3 DNA sequence: TGTGCCAGCTCACCACCGGGACAACCTAATGAAAAACTGTTTTTT. Residues: CASSPPGQPNEKLFF. V is TRBV18 and J is TRBJ1-4, with D possibly TRBD1 on 6 matching bases. Germline loops: CDR1 KGHSH, CDR2 LQKENI. This CDR3 has 15 amino acids. V was trimmed by 0 bases and J by 3 bases, leaving 8 bases between them.

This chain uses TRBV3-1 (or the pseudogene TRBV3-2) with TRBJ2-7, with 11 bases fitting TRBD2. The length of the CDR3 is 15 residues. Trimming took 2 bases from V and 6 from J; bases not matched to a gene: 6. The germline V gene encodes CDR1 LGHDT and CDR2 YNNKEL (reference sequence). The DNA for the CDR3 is TGTGCCAGCAGCCAACCTCTAGCGGGGGGCAGCGAGCAGTACTTC. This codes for CASSQPLAGGSEQYF.

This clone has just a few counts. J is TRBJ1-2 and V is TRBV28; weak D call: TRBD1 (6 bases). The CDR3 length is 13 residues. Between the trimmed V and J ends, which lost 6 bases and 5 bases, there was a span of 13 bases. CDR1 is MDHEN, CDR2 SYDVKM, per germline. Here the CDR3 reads CASRVGQTYGYTF. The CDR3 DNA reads TGTGCCAGCAGGGTCGGACAGACTTATGGCTACACCTTC.

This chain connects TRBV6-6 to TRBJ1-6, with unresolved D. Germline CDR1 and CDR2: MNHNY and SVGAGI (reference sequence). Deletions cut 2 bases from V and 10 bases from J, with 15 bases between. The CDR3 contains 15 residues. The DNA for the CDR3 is TGTGCCAGCAGTTACAACGAGGGTGTCTTGTCACCCCTCCACTTT. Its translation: CASSYNEGVLSPLHF.

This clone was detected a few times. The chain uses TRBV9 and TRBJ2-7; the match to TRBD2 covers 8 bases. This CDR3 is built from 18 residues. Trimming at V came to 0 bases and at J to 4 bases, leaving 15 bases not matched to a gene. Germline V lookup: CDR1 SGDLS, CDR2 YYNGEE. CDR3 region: CASSVAPSGGDQPYEQYF. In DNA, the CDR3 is TGTGCCAGCAGCGTAGCACCCAGCGGGGGAGACCAACCATACGAGCAGTACTTC.

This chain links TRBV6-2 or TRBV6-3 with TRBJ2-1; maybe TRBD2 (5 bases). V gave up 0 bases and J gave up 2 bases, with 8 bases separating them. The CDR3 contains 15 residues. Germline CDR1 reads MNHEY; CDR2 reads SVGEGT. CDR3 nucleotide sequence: TGTGCCAGCAGTTACTCATTCGGGGCCTACAATGAGCAGTTCTTC. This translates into CASSYSFGAYNEQFF.

The CDR3 is CASSLGGYNSPLHF. CDR3 nucleotide sequence: TGTGCCAGCAGCTTAGGAGGGTATAATTCACCCCTCCACTTT. The V gene is TRBV11-3, the J gene TRBJ1-6, with D uncertain. The CDR3 extends over 14 amino acids. CDR1 and CDR2 from the germline V gene are SGHNT and YENEEA. V lost 1 base and J 4 bases, leaving 5 bases between the germline ends.

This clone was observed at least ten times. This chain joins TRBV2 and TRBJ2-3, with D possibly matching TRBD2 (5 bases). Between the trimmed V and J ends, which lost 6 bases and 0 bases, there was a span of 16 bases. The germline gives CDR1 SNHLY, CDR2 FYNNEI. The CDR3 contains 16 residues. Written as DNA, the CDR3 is TGTGCCAGCAGGCTCGAGGGCGGCGCTAGCACAGATACGCAGTATTTT. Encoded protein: CASRLEGGASTDTQYF. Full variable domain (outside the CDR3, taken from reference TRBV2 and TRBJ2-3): EPEVTQTPSHQVTQMGQEVILRCVPISNHLYFYWYRQILGQKVEFLVSFYNNEISEKSEIFDDQFSVERPDGSNFTLKIRSTKLEDSAMYFCASRLEGGASTDTQYFGPGTRLTVL.

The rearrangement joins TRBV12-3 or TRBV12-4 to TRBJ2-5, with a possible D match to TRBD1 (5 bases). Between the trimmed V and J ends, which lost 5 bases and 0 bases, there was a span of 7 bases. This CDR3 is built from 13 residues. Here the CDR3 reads CASSQGNQETQYF. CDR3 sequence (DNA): TGTGCCAGCAGTCAGGGAAACCAAGAGACCCAGTACTTC.

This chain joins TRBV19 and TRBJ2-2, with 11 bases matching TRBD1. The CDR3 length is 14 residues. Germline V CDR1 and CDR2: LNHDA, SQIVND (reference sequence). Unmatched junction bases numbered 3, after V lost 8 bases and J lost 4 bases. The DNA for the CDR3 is TGTGCCAGTGCCGGGACAGGGGGCACCGGGGAGCTGTTTTTT. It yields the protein CASAGTGGTGELFF.

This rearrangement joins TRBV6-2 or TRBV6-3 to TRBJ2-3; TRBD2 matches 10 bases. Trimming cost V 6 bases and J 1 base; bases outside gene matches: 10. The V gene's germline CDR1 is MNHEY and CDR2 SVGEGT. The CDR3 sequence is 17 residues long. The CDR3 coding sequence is TGTGCCAGCAGCCCACTGAGGACTAGCGGAGGCACAGATACGCAGTATTTT. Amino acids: CASSPLRTSGGTDTQYF.